This record concerns one T cell receptor beta chain sequence. Its antigen is currently unknown. V dropped 4 bases and J dropped 3 bases, with 11 bases sitting between them. Germline assignment: CDR1 SGHNT and CDR2 YYREEE (reference sequence). CDR3 size: 13 residues. The record originates from a study of cytomegalovirus exposure and HLA in healthy donors. Study summary: As an earlier analysis found, some 170 million T cells yielded over 95 million unique TCR beta sequences.

This PCR relied on a set of 60 Vbeta primers and 13 Jbeta primers. The method was immunoSEQ multiplex PCR; TCRdb's version includes in-frame clones alone and lacks a portion of them. This table holds roughly 160,000 clones, less than 85% found once. Whole-study results and caveats: Later analysis associated a missense DCLRE1C variant with TCR beta V- and J-gene trimming. Certain indistinguishable V segments, among them TRBV6-2 and TRBV6-3, were excluded. Presence/absence analyses took donor sequencing depth as roughly uniform.

This sequence joins TRBV5-4 and TRBJ2-7; D might be TRBD2 (6 bases). What was sequenced was PBMCs. The sequence was collected from a man aged 55 to 69 in good health and CMV-seronegative. In DNA, the CDR3 is TGTGCCAGCAGCCCCGGGACTCACTACGAGCAGTACTTC. It encodes CASSPGTHYEQYF.